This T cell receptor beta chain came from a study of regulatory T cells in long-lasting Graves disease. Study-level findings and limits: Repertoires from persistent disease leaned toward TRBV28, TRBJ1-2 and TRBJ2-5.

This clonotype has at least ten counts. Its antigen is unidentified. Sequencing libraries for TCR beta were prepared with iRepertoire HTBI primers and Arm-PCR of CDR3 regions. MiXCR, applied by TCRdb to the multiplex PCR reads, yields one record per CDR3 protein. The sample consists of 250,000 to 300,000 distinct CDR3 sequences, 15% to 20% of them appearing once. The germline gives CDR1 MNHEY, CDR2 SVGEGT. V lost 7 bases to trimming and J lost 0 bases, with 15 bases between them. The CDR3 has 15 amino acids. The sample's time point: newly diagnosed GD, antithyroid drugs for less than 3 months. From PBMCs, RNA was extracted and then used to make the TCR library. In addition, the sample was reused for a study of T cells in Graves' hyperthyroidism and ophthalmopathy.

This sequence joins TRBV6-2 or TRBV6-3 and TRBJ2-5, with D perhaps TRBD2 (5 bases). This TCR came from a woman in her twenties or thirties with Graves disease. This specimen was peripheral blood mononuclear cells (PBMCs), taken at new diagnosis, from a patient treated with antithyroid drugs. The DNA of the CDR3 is TGTGCCAGCACCCGAGGACTGGGGTACCAAGAGACCCAGTACTTC. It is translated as CASTRGLGYQETQYF.